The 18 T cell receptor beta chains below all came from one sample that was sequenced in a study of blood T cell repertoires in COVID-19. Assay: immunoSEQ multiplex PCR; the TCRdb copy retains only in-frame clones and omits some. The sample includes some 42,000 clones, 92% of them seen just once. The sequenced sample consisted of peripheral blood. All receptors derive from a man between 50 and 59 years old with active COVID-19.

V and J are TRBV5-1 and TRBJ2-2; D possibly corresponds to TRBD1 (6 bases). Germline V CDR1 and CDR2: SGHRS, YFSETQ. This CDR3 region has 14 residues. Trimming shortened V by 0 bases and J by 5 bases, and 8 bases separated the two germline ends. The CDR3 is CASSLAQGTGELFF. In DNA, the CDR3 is TGCGCCAGCAGCTTGGCGCAGGGGACCGGGGAGCTGTTTTTT.

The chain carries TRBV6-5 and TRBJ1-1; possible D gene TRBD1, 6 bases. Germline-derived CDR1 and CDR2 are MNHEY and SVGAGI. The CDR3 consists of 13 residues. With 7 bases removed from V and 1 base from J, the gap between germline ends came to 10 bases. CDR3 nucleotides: TGTGCCAGCATTCCACAGGGGAACACTGAAGCTTTCTTT. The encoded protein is CASIPQGNTEAFF.

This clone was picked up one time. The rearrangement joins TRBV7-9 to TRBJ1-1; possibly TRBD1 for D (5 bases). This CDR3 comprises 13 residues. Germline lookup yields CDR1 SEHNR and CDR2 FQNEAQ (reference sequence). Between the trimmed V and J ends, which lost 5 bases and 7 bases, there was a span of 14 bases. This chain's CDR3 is CASSLGGDGEAFF. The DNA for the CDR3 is TGTGCCAGCAGCCTCGGGGGGGACGGTGAAGCTTTCTTT.

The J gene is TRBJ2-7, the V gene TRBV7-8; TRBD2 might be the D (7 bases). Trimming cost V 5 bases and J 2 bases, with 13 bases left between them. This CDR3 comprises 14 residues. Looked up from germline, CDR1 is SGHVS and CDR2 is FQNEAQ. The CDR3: CASSALGGPYEQYF. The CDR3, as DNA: TGTGCCAGCAGCGCCCTCGGGGGGCCCTACGAGCAGTACTTC.

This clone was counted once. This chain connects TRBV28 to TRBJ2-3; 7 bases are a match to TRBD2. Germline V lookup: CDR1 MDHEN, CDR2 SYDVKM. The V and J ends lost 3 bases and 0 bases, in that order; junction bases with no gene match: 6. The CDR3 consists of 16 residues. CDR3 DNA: TGTGCCAGCAGTTTGGTGTTAGCGGGTAGCACAGATACGCAGTATTTT. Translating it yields CASSLVLAGSTDTQYF.

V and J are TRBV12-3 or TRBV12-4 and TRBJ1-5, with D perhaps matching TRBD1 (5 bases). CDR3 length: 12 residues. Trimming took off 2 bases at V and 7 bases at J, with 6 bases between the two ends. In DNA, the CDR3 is TGTGCCAGCAGTTTAAGGGGCCAGCCCCAGCATTTT. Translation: CASSLRGQPQHF.

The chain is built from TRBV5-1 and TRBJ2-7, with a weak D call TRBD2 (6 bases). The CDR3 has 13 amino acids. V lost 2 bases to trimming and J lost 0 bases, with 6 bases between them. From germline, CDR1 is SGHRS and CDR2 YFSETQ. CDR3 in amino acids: CASSFGGSYEQYF. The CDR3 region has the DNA TGCGCCAGCAGCTTCGGGGGCTCCTACGAGCAGTACTTC. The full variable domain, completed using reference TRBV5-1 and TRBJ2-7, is KAGVTQTPRYLIKTRGQQVTLSCSPISGHRSVSWYQQTPGQGLQFLFEYFSETQRNKGNFPGRFSGRQFSNSRSEMNVSTLELGDSALYLCASSFGGSYEQYFGPGTRLTVT.

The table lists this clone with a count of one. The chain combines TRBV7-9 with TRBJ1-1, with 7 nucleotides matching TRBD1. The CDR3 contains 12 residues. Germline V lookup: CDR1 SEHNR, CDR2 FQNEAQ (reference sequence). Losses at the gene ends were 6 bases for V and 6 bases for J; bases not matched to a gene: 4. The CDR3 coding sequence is TGTGCCAGCAGTCCCCAGGGGGCTGAAGCTTTCTTT. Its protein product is CASSPQGAEAFF. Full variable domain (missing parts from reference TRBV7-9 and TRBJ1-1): DTGVSQNPRHKITKRGQNVTFRCDPISEHNRLYWYRQTLGQGPEFLTYFQNEAQLEKSRLLSDRFSAERPKGSFSTLEIQRTEQGDSAMYLCASSPQGAEAFFGQGTRLTVV.

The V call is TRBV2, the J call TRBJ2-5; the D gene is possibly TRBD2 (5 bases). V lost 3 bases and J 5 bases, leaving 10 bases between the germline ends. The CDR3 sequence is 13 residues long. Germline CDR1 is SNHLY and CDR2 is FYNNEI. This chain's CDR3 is CASSDGGRETQYF. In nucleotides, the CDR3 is TGTGCCAGCAGTGATGGAGGACGGGAGACCCAGTACTTC.

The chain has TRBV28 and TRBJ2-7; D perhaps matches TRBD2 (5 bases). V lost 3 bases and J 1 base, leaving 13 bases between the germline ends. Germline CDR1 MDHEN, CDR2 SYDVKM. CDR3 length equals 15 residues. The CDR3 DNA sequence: TGTGCCAGCAGTTTGTCGGGATCCAGGTCCTACGAGCAGTACTTC. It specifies CASSLSGSRSYEQYF.

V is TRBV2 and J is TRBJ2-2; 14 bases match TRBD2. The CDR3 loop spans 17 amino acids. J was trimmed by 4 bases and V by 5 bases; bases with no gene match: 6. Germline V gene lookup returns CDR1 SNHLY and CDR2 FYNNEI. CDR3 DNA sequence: TGTGCCAGCAGTTCGGGACTAGCGGGAGTAGGCACCGGGGAGCTGTTTTTT. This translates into CASSSGLAGVGTGELFF. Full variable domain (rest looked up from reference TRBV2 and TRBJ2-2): EPEVTQTPSHQVTQMGQEVILRCVPISNHLYFYWYRQILGQKVEFLVSFYNNEISEKSEIFDDQFSVERPDGSNFTLKIRSTKLEDSAMYFCASSSGLAGVGTGELFFGEGSRLTVL.

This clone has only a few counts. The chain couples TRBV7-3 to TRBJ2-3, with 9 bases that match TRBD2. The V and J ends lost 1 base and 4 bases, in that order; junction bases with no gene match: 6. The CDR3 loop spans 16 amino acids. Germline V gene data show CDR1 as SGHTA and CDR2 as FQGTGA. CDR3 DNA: TGTGCCAGCAGCTTAATGGCGGGAGGGCTGTCAGATACGCAGTATTTT. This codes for CASSLMAGGLSDTQYF.

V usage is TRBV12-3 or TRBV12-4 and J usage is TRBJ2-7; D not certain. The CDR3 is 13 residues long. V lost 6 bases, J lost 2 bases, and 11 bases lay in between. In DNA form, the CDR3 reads TGTGCCAGCAGCCGCAGTGCCGCCTACGAGCAGTACTTC. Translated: CASSRSAAYEQYF.

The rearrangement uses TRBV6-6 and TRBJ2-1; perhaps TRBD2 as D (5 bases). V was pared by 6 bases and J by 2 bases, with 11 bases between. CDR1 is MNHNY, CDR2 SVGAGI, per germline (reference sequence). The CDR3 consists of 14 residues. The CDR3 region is CASSGERAYNEQFF. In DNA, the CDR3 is TGTGCCAGCAGCGGGGAGAGGGCCTACAATGAGCAGTTCTTC.

CDR3 coding DNA: TGTGCCAGCAGCGTGGGCCTAGCGGGGTACAATGAGCAGTTCTTC. This codes for CASSVGLAGYNEQFF. The V and J genes are TRBV5-6 and TRBJ2-1; 9 bases align to TRBD2. Germline trimming cut 4 bases from V and 4 bases from J; bases unmatched to any gene: 6. This CDR3 has 15 residues. Germline values: CDR1 SGHDT, CDR2 YYEEEE.

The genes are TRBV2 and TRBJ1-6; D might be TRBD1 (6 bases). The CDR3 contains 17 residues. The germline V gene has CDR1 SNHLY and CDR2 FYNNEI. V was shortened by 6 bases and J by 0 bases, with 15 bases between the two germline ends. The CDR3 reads CASRHGQSSSYNSPLHF. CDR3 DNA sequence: TGTGCCAGCAGACACGGACAGTCCAGCTCCTATAATTCACCCCTCCACTTT.

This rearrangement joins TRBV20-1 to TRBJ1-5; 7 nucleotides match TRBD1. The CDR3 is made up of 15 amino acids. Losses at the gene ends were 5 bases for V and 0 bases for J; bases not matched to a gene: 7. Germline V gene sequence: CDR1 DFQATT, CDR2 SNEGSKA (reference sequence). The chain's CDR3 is CSAGGTDYSNQPQHF. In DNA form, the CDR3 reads TGCAGTGCTGGTGGGACAGACTATAGCAATCAGCCCCAGCATTTT.

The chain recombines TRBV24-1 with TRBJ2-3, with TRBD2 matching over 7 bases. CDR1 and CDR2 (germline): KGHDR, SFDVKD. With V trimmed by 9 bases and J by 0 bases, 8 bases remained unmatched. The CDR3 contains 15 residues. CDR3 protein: CATSRERGSTDTQYF. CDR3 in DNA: TGTGCCACCTCCCGGGAGCGGGGAAGCACAGATACGCAGTATTTT.